The T cell receptor beta chain under discussion was sequenced for a study of blood T cell repertoires in COVID-19. Study in general: Spain, Italy and the United States supplied samples that represented acute and convalescent COVID-19. From T cells, B-cell-depleted T cells, or PBMCs came the material, which was cDNA or gDNA.

Per the authors' pipeline: Amplification with reference gene primers provided the estimates of nucleated cell counts. TCRdb's copy holds only in-frame clones and misses some; the assay was immunoSEQ multiplex PCR. From that table come the V and J calls and clone size; the DNA was used to work out D and trimming. The table lists around 94,000 clones, around 85% of them singletons, with 3.4% in the top ten. V shed 3 bases and J 1 base; nucleotides not matched to a gene: 7. The germline gives CDR1 KGHSH, CDR2 LQKENI. The CDR3 is made up of 17 amino acids. The chain links TRBV18 to TRBJ2-5, with TRBD1 matching over 11 bases. This TCR was recovered from a man aged 50-60 years with acute or convalescent COVID-19. Material for sequencing was peripheral blood. CDR3 nucleotide sequence: TGTGCCAGCTCACCTGGGACAGGGGGTTCTGGCCAAGAGACCCAGTACTTC. Protein: CASSPGTGGSGQETQYF.